These 28 T cell receptor beta chains share one sample of origin, sequenced in a study of beta chain features in type 1 diabetes. Study results and limitations: In every one of the four CD4+ subsets, TCRB CDR3s were moderately but significantly shorter in Type 1 diabetes patients.

Antigens for these TCRs are unknown. Sequencing targeted expressed TCRB transcripts, as all isolated RNA had been reverse transcribed. Some clones are missing from TCRdb's copy, which holds only in-frame ones; the method was immunoSEQ multiplex PCR. The data show around 310,000 clones, approximately 12% seen once. Sequencing used naive CD4+ T cells from blood. The receptors were gathered from a woman younger than 30 with type 1 diabetes.

This clone appeared a single time. The chain is built from TRBV27 and TRBJ1-5; 7 bases fit TRBD1. The V gene end was trimmed by 4 bases and the J gene end by 5 bases; junction bases not matched to a gene: 2. Germline assignment: CDR1 MNHEY and CDR2 SMNVEV (reference sequence). CDR3 length: 13 residues. DNA of the CDR3: TGTGCCAGCAGTTGGGACAGTTATCAGCCCCAGCATTTT. Translating it yields CASSWDSYQPQHF.

This clone has only a few counts. The chain employs TRBV2 and TRBJ2-7; 8 bases are shared with TRBD1. V was clipped by 2 bases and J by 7 bases; unmatched bases: 7. This CDR3 spans 14 amino acids. The germline gives CDR1 SNHLY, CDR2 FYNNEI. The CDR3 protein is CASSERTGIGEQYV. The DNA of the CDR3 is TGTGCCAGCAGTGAAAGGACAGGGATTGGTGAGCAGTACGTC.

This clone was detected once. The CDR3 reads CASSTTGLLYGYTF. The CDR3 region has the DNA TGTGCCAGCAGCACGACAGGGTTGCTGTATGGCTACACCTTC. J is TRBJ1-2 and V is TRBV5-8; TRBD1 matches at 7 bases. The CDR3 has 14 residues. Trimming cost V 4 bases and J 5 bases; bases outside gene matches: 8. Germline V gene sequence: CDR1 SGHTS, CDR2 YDEGEE.

This clone was observed a handful of times. The chain recombines TRBV9 with TRBJ1-4; maybe TRBD1 (6 bases). V lost 4 bases, J lost 4 bases, and 11 bases lay in between. Germline V lookup: CDR1 SGDLS, CDR2 YYNGEE. This CDR3 has 14 amino acids. CDR3 residues: CASSPGTSNEKLFF. The CDR3 region has the DNA TGTGCCAGCAGCCCCGGGACAAGTAATGAAAAACTGTTTTTT.

This rearrangement joins TRBV5-4 to TRBJ2-7; D gene ambiguous. The germline gives CDR1 SGHNT, CDR2 YYREEE (reference sequence). This CDR3 has 13 amino acids. V was pared by 0 bases and J by 6 bases, with 10 bases between. This CDR3 reads CASSLAASSEQYV. The CDR3, as DNA: TGTGCCAGCAGCTTGGCCGCTAGTTCCGAGCAGTACGTC.

This clone has a handful of counts. The J gene is TRBJ2-3, the V gene TRBV18; D not certain. The CDR3 is 15 amino acids. Trimming shortened V by 2 bases and J by 0 bases, and 9 bases separated the two germline ends. In germline, CDR1 is KGHSH, CDR2 LQKENI. The CDR3 protein is CASSPMPTSTDTQYF. The CDR3, as DNA: TGTGCCAGCTCACCAATGCCTACTAGCACAGATACGCAGTATTTT.

This clone appeared a few times. The chain uses TRBV7-7 and TRBJ2-5, with a tentative D call TRBD1 (6 bases). CDR3 size: 13 residues. Looked up from germline, CDR1 is SSHAT and CDR2 is FNYEAQ (reference sequence). V lost 5 bases to trimming and J lost 4 bases, with 11 bases between them. The CDR3 spells CASSPQGTETQYF. The CDR3 region has the DNA TGTGCCAGCAGCCCACAGGGAACAGAGACCCAGTACTTC.

This clone was found a few times. This chain connects TRBV7-8 to TRBJ2-6; TRBD2 agrees at 13 bases. CDR1 SGHVS and CDR2 FQNEAQ come from the germline V gene. The V gene end was trimmed by 4 bases and the J gene end by 2 bases; junction bases not matched to a gene: 5. The CDR3 totals 18 residues. In DNA form, the CDR3 reads TGTGCCAGCAGCTCGAGGACTAGCGGGAGTACTGGGGCCAACGTCCTGACTTTC. Protein: CASSSRTSGSTGANVLTF.

The V call is TRBV28, the J call TRBJ1-2, with D perhaps matching TRBD1 (5 bases). Trimming took 3 bases from V and 8 from J, leaving 16 bases between them. The V gene's germline CDR1 is MDHEN and CDR2 SYDVKM. There are 14 residues in the CDR3. The CDR3 loop is CASSFATARQGYTF. As DNA, the CDR3 is TGTGCCAGCAGTTTCGCGACAGCCCGCCAGGGCTACACCTTC.

The rearrangement uses TRBV6-5 and TRBJ1-2; D is possibly TRBD1 (6 bases). This CDR3 has 12 amino acids. V dropped 6 bases and J dropped 8 bases, with 13 bases sitting between them. Germline CDR1 is MNHEY and CDR2 is SVGAGI. The CDR3 coding sequence is TGTGCCAGCAGCCCACAGGGCTGGGGCTACACCTTC. Protein: CASSPQGWGYTF.

This clone has only a few counts. The chain carries TRBV5-6 and TRBJ1-5; D gene uncertain. Germline V gene sequence: CDR1 SGHDT, CDR2 YYEEEE. CDR3 length: 18 residues. Trimming took 4 bases from V and 2 from J, leaving 22 bases between them. The CDR3: CASSAGLPVSTGNQPQHF. CDR3 coding DNA: TGTGCCAGCAGCGCGGGTTTACCGGTTTCTACAGGCAATCAGCCCCAGCATTTT.

The chain joins TRBV30 to TRBJ2-1; 10 bases are a match to TRBD2. The germline CDR1 and CDR2 sequences are GTSNPN and SVGIG (reference sequence). The CDR3 contains 13 residues. Trimming cost V 4 bases and J 6 bases; bases outside gene matches: 3. CDR3 nucleotide sequence: TGTGCCTGGACTAGCGGGAGCGCCAATGAGCAGTTCTTC. The encoded protein is CAWTSGSANEQFF.

This chain's CDR3 is CASSLTRNEQYF. For the CDR3, the DNA is TGTGCCAGCAGTTTAACCAGGAACGAGCAGTACTTC. This chain uses TRBV28 with TRBJ2-7; D gene uncertain. The CDR3 has 12 residues. Looked up from germline, CDR1 is MDHEN and CDR2 is SYDVKM. The V gene lost 2 bases and the J gene lost 5 bases, with 7 bases spanning the gap. Filled out from reference TRBV28 and TRBJ2-7, the complete variable domain reads DVKVTQSSRYLVKRTGEKVFLECVQDMDHENMFWYRQDPGLGLRLIYFSYDVKMKEKGDIPEGYSVSREKKERFSLILESASTNQTSMYLCASSLTRNEQYFGPGTRLTVT.

This chain uses TRBV2 with TRBJ1-1, with a possible D match to TRBD1 (5 bases). The ends were cut back, 2 bases at V and 1 base at J, with 8 bases in the middle. The germline CDR1 and CDR2 sequences are SNHLY and FYNNEI. The CDR3 length is 14 residues. In DNA form, the CDR3 reads TGTGCCAGCAGTGAAAGGGGCACGAACACTGAAGCTTTCTTT. The encoded protein is CASSERGTNTEAFF.

The chain combines TRBV7-3 with TRBJ2-1; 13 nucleotides agree with TRBD2. V lost 1 base to trimming and J lost 7 bases; unmatched junction nucleotides: 1. CDR3 length: 15 residues. Looked up from germline, CDR1 is SGHTA and CDR2 is FQGTGA. The CDR3 reads CASSLRTSGRNEQFF. CDR3 coding DNA: TGTGCCAGCAGCTTAAGGACTAGCGGGAGAAATGAGCAGTTCTTC.

The chain combines TRBV2 with TRBJ1-2; 8 bases line up with TRBD1. CDR3 size: 15 residues. V lost 6 bases, J lost 5 bases, and 11 bases stayed unmatched. Germline lookup yields CDR1 SNHLY and CDR2 FYNNEI. This chain's CDR3 is CASSLGQGISYGYTF. In DNA, the CDR3 is TGTGCCAGCAGCCTCGGACAGGGCATCAGTTATGGCTACACCTTC.

The chain combines TRBV5-4 with TRBJ1-1, with D possibly TRBD1 on 5 matching bases. The CDR3 totals 14 residues. CDR1 and CDR2 from the germline V gene are SGHNT and YYREEE (reference sequence). The V and J ends lost 0 bases and 13 bases respectively, with 19 bases between them. The CDR3 protein is CASSLDFVNQGGFF. The DNA for the CDR3 is TGTGCCAGCAGCTTGGATTTTGTAAATCAGGGAGGTTTCTTT.

The chain combines TRBV5-1 with TRBJ2-3; the match to TRBD2 covers 7 bases. J gave up 5 bases and V 3 bases, and 3 bases lay outside the gene matches. Germline CDR1 SGHRS, CDR2 YFSETQ. This CDR3 contains 13 residues. CDR3 region: CASSWGGKDTQYF. The CDR3, as DNA: TGCGCCAGCAGCTGGGGGGGTAAAGATACGCAGTATTTT.

V is TRBV5-4 and J is TRBJ2-1, with 7 nucleotides matching TRBD2. This CDR3 spans 15 amino acids. J lost 4 bases, V lost 4 bases, and 8 bases had no gene match. Germline loops: CDR1 SGHNT, CDR2 YYREEE (reference sequence). The CDR3 coding sequence is TGTGCCAGCAGCCCTAAGGGCGGGAGTTACAATGAGCAGTTCTTC. Translation gives CASSPKGGSYNEQFF.

The CDR3 spells CASSPKSSGANVLTF. For the CDR3, the DNA is TGTGCCAGCAGCCCAAAGAGCTCTGGGGCCAACGTCCTGACTTTC. This chain joins TRBV7-9 and TRBJ2-6, with D unresolved. The germline gives CDR1 SEHNR, CDR2 FQNEAQ (reference sequence). The V end was cut by 5 bases, the J end by 0 bases, with 8 bases between. CDR3 size: 15 residues. The variable domain in full, completed from reference TRBV7-9 and TRBJ2-6, reads DTGVSQNPRHKITKRGQNVTFRCDPISEHNRLYWYRQTLGQGPEFLTYFQNEAQLEKSRLLSDRFSAERPKGSFSTLEIQRTEQGDSAMYLCASSPKSSGANVLTFGAGSRLTVL.

This clone was counted only a few times. The chain carries TRBV7-3 and TRBJ2-1; no definite D call. Per germline, CDR1 SGHTA and CDR2 FQGTGA. Deletions cut 6 bases from V and 0 bases from J, with 15 bases between. The CDR3 is 16 residues long. This CDR3 reads CASSNPGSGSYNEQFF. CDR3 DNA sequence: TGTGCCAGCAGTAACCCGGGTTCGGGCTCCTACAATGAGCAGTTCTTC.

V gene TRBV30 combines with J gene TRBJ2-5; perhaps TRBD2 as D (5 bases). Germline assignment: CDR1 GTSNPN and CDR2 SVGIG (reference sequence). The ends were cut back, 5 bases at V and 4 bases at J, with 11 bases in the middle. This CDR3 spans 12 amino acids. The CDR3 coding sequence is TGTGCCTGGGGGGAGACGATAGAGACCCAGTACTTC. It encodes CAWGETIETQYF.

This clone occurred a few times. This sequence joins TRBV2 and TRBJ2-5, with D possibly being TRBD1 (5 bases). This CDR3 spans 16 amino acids. Per germline, CDR1 SNHLY and CDR2 FYNNEI. The ends were cut back, 5 bases at V and 5 bases at J, with 21 bases in the middle. In nucleotides, the CDR3 is TGTGCCAGCAGTAGTGAAGGGGTGGCCCTCGGGGAGACCCAGTACTTC. As protein: CASSSEGVALGETQYF.

The rearrangement links TRBV7-2 to TRBJ2-7; 7 nucleotides agree with TRBD1. CDR3 length equals 14 residues. Trimming at V came to 6 bases and at J to 1 base, leaving 6 bases not matched to a gene. The germline gives CDR1 SGHTA, CDR2 FQGNSA. CDR3 residues: CASSSTGNSYEQYV. The DNA for the CDR3 is TGTGCCAGCAGTTCGACAGGGAATTCCTACGAGCAGTACGTC.

This clone has just a few counts. V usage is TRBV5-1 and J usage is TRBJ1-1; D gene unclear. V was shortened by 2 bases and J by 1 base, with 12 bases between the two germline ends. The length of the CDR3 is 15 residues. Germline CDR1 is SGHRS and CDR2 is YFSETQ. The CDR3 DNA is TGCGCCAGCAGCTTAGGAACAGCCCCGAACACTGAAGCTTTCTTT. Its protein product is CASSLGTAPNTEAFF.

This clone was detected ten times or more. The chain carries TRBV23-1 and TRBJ2-7; 7 nucleotides match TRBD2. TRBV23-1 is an open reading frame, and its role is uncertain. Trimming removed 0 bases from V and 3 bases from J; junction bases left unmatched: 5. The CDR3 loop spans 15 amino acids. DNA of the CDR3: TGCGCCAGCAGTCAATCTCGGGACTACCTCTACGAGCAGTACTTC. The encoded protein is CASSQSRDYLYEQYF.

The CDR3 region is CSVEVLEGLSRGGQETQYF. As DNA, the CDR3 is TGCAGCGTTGAAGTTTTGGAAGGGTTAAGTCGCGGGGGCCAAGAGACCCAGTACTTC. The chain recombines TRBV29-1 with TRBJ2-5; 7 bases align to TRBD2. With 1 base clipped from V and 1 base from J, the junction kept 18 bases outside the gene matches. The CDR3 is 19 residues long. The germline gives CDR1 SQVTM, CDR2 ANQGSEA.

The J gene is TRBJ2-2, the V gene TRBV27; D may be TRBD2 (6 bases). This CDR3 is built from 15 residues. CDR1 and CDR2 from the germline V gene are MNHEY and SMNVEV (reference sequence). V was clipped by 6 bases and J by 3 bases, with 14 bases between them. This CDR3 is CASRGGTIDTGELFF. The CDR3 nucleotides read TGTGCCAGCAGGGGCGGGACGATTGACACCGGGGAGCTGTTTTTT.